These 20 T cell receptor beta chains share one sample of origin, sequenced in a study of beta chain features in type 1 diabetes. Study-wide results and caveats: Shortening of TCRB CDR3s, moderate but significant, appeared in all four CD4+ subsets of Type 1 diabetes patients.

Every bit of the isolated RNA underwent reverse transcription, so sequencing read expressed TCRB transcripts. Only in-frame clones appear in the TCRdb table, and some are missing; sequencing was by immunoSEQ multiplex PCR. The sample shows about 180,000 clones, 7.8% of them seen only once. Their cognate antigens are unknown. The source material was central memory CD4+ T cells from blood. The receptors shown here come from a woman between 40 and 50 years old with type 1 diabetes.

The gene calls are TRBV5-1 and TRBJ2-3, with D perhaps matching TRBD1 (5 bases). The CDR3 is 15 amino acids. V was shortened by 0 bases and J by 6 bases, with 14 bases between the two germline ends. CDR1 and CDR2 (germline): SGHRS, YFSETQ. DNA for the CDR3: TGCGCCAGCAGCTTGGACAGGCCTTCCGGGGATACGCAGTATTTT. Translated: CASSLDRPSGDTQYF.

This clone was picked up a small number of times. The CDR3 protein is CASSSTRQGIAKNIQYF. The CDR3 coding sequence is TGTGCCAGCAGCTCCACCCGACAGGGTATAGCCAAAAACATTCAGTACTTC. This chain links TRBV28 with TRBJ2-4; 7 nucleotides match TRBD1. V lost 6 bases to trimming and J lost 0 bases; unmatched junction nucleotides: 11. Germline V gene lookup returns CDR1 MDHEN and CDR2 SYDVKM. This CDR3 comprises 17 residues.

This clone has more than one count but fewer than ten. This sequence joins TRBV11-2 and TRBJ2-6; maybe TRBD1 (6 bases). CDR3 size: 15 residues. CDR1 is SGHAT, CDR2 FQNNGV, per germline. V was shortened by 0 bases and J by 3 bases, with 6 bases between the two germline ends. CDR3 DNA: TGTGCCAGCAGCTTAGACAGGGGTGGGGCCAACGTCCTGACTTTC. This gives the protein CASSLDRGGANVLTF.

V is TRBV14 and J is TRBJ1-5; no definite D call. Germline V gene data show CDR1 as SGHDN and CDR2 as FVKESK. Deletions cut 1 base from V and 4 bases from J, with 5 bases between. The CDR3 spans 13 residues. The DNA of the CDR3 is TGTGCCAGCAGCCAAGGGCTGAATCAGCCCCAGCATTTT. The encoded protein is CASSQGLNQPQHF.

The CDR3 is CASSLRQGRTEAFF. Here the CDR3 DNA reads TGTGCCAGCAGCCTTAGACAGGGACGGACTGAAGCTTTCTTT. The genes are TRBV9 and TRBJ1-1; 7 bases agree with TRBD1. CDR1 and CDR2 (germline): SGDLS, YYNGEE. The CDR3 loop spans 14 amino acids. J lost 5 bases, V lost 4 bases, and 8 bases had no gene match.

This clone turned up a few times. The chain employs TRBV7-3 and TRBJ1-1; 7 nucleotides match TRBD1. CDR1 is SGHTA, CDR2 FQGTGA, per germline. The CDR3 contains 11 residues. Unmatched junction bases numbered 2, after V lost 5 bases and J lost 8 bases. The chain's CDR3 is CASSADREAFF. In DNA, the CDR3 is TGTGCCAGCAGCGCGGACAGGGAAGCTTTCTTT.

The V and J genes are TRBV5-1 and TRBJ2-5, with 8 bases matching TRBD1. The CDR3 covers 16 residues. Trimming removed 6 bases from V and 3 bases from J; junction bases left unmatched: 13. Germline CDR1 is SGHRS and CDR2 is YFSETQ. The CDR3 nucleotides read TGCGCCAGCAACAGTCCGGGGACAGGTGGGGAAGAGACCCAGTACTTC. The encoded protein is CASNSPGTGGEETQYF.

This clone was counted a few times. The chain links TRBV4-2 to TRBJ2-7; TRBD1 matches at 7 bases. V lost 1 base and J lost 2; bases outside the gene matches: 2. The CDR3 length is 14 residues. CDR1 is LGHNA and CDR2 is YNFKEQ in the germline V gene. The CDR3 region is CASSQVGTAYEQYF. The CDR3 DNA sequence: TGTGCCAGCAGCCAAGTCGGGACAGCCTACGAGCAGTACTTC.

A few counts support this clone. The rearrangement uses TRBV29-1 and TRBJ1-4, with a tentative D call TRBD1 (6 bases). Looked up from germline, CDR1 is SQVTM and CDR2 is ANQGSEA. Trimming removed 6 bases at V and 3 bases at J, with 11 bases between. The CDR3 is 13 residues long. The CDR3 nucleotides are TGCAGCGTCGCGACAGGTTCTAATGAAAAACTGTTTTTT. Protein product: CSVATGSNEKLFF.

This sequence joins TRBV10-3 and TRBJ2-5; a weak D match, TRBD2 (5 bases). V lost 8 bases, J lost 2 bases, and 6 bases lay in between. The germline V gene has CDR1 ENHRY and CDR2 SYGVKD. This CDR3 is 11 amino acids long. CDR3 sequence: CAIGEQETQYF. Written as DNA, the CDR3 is TGTGCCATCGGGGAGCAAGAGACCCAGTACTTC.

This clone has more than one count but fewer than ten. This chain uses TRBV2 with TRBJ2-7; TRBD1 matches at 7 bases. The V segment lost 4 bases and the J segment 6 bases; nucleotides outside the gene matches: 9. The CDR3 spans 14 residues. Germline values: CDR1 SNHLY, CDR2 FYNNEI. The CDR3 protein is CASSGTGGFGEQYF. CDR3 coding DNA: TGTGCCAGCAGTGGGACAGGCGGGTTCGGCGAGCAGTACTTC.

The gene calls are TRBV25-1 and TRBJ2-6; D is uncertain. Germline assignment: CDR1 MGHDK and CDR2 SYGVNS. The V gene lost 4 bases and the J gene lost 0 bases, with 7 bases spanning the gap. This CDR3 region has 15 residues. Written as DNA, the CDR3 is TGTGCCAGCAGTGGGCCGGGCTCTGGGGCCAACGTCCTGACTTTC. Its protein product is CASSGPGSGANVLTF.

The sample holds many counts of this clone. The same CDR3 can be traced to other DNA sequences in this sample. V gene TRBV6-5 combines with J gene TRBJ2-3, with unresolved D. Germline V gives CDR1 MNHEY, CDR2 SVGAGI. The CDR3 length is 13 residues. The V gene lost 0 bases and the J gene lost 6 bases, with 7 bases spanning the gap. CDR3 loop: CASSYSRLDTQYF. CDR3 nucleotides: TGTGCCAGCAGTTACTCCCGGTTGGATACGCAGTATTTT.

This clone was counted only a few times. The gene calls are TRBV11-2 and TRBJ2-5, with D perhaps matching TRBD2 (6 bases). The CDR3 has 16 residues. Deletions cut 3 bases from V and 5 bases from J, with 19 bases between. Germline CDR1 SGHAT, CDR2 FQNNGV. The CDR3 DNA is TGTGCCAGCAGCTTTAATGTTAGAGGAGGGTTGGAGACCCAGTACTTC. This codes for CASSFNVRGGLETQYF.

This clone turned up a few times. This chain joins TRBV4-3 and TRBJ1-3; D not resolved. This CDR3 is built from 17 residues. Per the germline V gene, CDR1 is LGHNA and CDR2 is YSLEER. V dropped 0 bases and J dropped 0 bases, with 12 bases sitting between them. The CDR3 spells CASSQDPPGGSGNTIYF. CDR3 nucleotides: TGCGCCAGCAGCCAAGATCCGCCGGGTGGCTCTGGAAACACCATATATTTT.

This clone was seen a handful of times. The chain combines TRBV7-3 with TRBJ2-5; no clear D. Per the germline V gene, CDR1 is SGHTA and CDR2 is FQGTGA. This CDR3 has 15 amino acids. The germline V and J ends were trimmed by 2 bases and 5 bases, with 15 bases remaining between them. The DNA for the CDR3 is TGTGCCAGCAGCTTAGCCCAGCCGGGTGGCGAGACCCAGTACTTC. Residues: CASSLAQPGGETQYF.

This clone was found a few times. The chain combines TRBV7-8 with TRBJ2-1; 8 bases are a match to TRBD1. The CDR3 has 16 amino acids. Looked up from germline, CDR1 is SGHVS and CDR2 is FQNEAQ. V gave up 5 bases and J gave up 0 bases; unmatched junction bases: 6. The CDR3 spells CASSLRTGSSYNEQFF. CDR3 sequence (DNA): TGTGCCAGCAGCCTTAGGACAGGGAGCTCCTACAATGAGCAGTTCTTC. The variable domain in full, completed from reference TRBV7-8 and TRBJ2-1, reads GAGVSQSPRYKVAKRGQDVALRCDPISGHVSLFWYQQALGQGPEFLTYFQNEAQLDKSGLPSDRFFAERPEGSVSTLKIQRTQQEDSAVYLCASSLRTGSSYNEQFFGPGTRLTVL.

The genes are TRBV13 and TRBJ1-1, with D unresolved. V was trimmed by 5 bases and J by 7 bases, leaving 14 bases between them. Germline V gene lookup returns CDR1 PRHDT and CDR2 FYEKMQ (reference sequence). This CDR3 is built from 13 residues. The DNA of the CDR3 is TGTGCCAGCAGCCTCCGTTTTGTCGGTGAAGCTTTCTTT. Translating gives CASSLRFVGEAFF.

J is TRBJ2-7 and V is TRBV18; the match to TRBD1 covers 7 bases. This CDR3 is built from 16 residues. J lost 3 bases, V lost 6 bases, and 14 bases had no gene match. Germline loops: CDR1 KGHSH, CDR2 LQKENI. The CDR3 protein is CASSPRQGKGNYEQYF. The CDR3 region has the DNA TGTGCCAGCTCCCCTAGACAGGGCAAAGGGAACTACGAGCAGTACTTC.

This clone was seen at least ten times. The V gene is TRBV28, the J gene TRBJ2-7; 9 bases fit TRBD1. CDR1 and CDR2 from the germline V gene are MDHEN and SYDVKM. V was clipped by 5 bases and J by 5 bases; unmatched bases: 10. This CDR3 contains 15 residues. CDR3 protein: CASSAPRGTGNEQYF. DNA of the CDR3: TGTGCCAGCAGTGCCCCAAGGGGGACAGGGAACGAGCAGTACTTC.